This TCR beta chain appears in the sequencing data of a study of CD4+ T cells in melanoma. Notes on the study in general: A reported correlation linked neoantigen-specific CD4+ T cells to CD8+, macrophage and B cell function. Reportedly, melanoma neoantigen-specific CD4+ T cells showed varied differentiation states.

Clones were read by immunoSEQ multiplex PCR, and TCRdb kept only the in-frame ones, dropping some. Of about 140,000 clones in the sample, 80% to 95% are singletons; the top ten hold roughly 1.4%. Looked up from germline, CDR1 is SGHNT and CDR2 is YYREEE (reference sequence). V lost 6 bases and J 3 bases, leaving 16 bases between the germline ends. The CDR3 is made up of 15 amino acids. With regard to this clone: Its specificity is unknown.

This rearrangement joins TRBV5-4 to TRBJ2-1; D is ambiguous. This TCR derives from a human donor with melanoma. Here the CDR3 DNA reads TGTGCCAGCACCGCCACGAGTTACTACTACAATGAGCAGTTCTTC. Its translation: CASTATSYYYNEQFF.